What follows are 15 T cell receptor beta chains derived from one specimen sequenced in a study of naive and memory T cell subsets. The beta constant-region primer was an equimolar mix of two oligonucleotides covering TRBC1 and TRBC2. Ligated cDNA was amplified by four rounds of PCR with nested alpha and beta constant-region primers and SP2. TCRdb used MiXCR to reprocess the UMI-ligation and nested PCR reads, holding one entry per CDR3 protein. The repertoire holds over 100,000 distinct CDR3 sequences, 35% to 40% seen once, with about 0.85% in the top ten. The sample taken for sequencing was central memory CD4+ T cells from blood. These TCRs come from a human donor in good health.

This clonotype has a handful of counts. The rearrangement links TRBV7-9 to TRBJ2-6; no definite D call. V was shortened by 2 bases and J by 5 bases, with 13 bases between the two germline ends. Germline V gene data show CDR1 as SEHNR and CDR2 as FQNEAQ (reference sequence). The CDR3 has 16 amino acids. CDR3 sequence: CASSLRGDGRANVLTF. CDR3 in DNA: TGTGCCAGCAGCTTACGAGGAGACGGTAGGGCCAACGTCCTGACTTTC.

Only a few counts were recorded for this clonotype. The chain couples TRBV11-2 to TRBJ1-4, with 8 bases aligning to TRBD1. This CDR3 is 17 amino acids long. V lost 1 base, J lost 7 bases, and 11 bases stayed unmatched. CDR1 and CDR2 from the germline V gene are SGHAT and FQNNGV. CDR3 loop: CASSLGAGQGFREKLFF. CDR3 coding DNA: TGTGCCAGCAGCTTAGGGGCCGGACAGGGTTTTCGTGAAAAACTGTTTTTT.

The chain couples TRBV7-9 to TRBJ1-6; 7 nucleotides agree with TRBD1. The CDR3 contains 14 residues. J lost 6 bases, V lost 9 bases, and 8 bases had no gene match. The germline gives CDR1 SEHNR, CDR2 FQNEAQ (reference sequence). The CDR3 region is CASSSRQGNSPLHF. CDR3 sequence (DNA): TGTGCCAGTTCGTCAAGACAGGGTAATTCACCCCTCCACTTT.

The CDR3, as DNA: TGTGCCAGCAGAGGGTTGAACTCTGGGGCCAACGTCCTGACTTTC. Translation gives CASRGLNSGANVLTF. The V call is TRBV28, the J call TRBJ2-6; no clear D gene. Germline V gene lookup returns CDR1 MDHEN and CDR2 SYDVKM. The CDR3 extends over 15 amino acids. V lost 6 bases and J 0 bases, leaving 9 bases between the germline ends.

The chain has TRBV30 and TRBJ1-6; TRBD1 agrees at 11 bases. V lost 5 bases, J lost 9 bases, and 6 bases stayed unmatched. CDR1 GTSNPN and CDR2 SVGIG come from the germline V gene (reference sequence). This CDR3 region has 14 residues. CDR3 coding DNA: TGTGCCTGGGGGCCGGACAGGGGGCTTTCACCCCTCCACTTT. Translation gives CAWGPDRGLSPLHF.

The table lists this clonotype with many counts. V and J are TRBV29-1 and TRBJ2-1; D could derive from TRBD1 or TRBD2 (5 bases each). V dropped 3 bases and J dropped 1 base, with 10 bases sitting between them. The CDR3 is made up of 14 amino acids. Looked up from germline, CDR1 is SQVTM and CDR2 is ANQGSEA. The DNA of the CDR3 is TGCAGCGTTGACAGGGAGTCTTCCTACAATGAGCAGTTCTTC. This sequence encodes CSVDRESSYNEQFF.

This clonotype appeared a few times. This sequence joins TRBV9 and TRBJ1-6, with D unresolved. Germline values: CDR1 SGDLS, CDR2 YYNGEE. V was cut by 0 bases and J by 8 bases, with 3 bases left in between. This CDR3 is built from 12 residues. The CDR3 nucleotides are TGTGCCAGCAGCGTAGAATATTCACCCCTCCACTTT. This codes for CASSVEYSPLHF.

The genes are TRBV7-9 and TRBJ1-1; weak D call: TRBD1 (5 bases). The CDR3 runs 17 residues. Trimming stripped 0 bases from V and 1 base from J, with 15 bases between. The germline V gene has CDR1 SEHNR and CDR2 FQNEAQ (reference sequence). The CDR3 DNA reads as TGTGCCAGCAGCTTAGCGCCCGGGGGAGTTTGGAACACTGAAGCTTTCTTT. Residues: CASSLAPGGVWNTEAFF. Together with reference TRBV7-9 and TRBJ1-1, the CDR3 gives the full variable domain: DTGVSQNPRHKITKRGQNVTFRCDPISEHNRLYWYRQTLGQGPEFLTYFQNEAQLEKSRLLSDRFSAERPKGSFSTLEIQRTEQGDSAMYLCASSLAPGGVWNTEAFFGQGTRLTVV.

This rearrangement joins TRBV28 to TRBJ2-7, with D unclear. This CDR3 has 14 residues. Trimming stripped 1 base from V and 0 bases from J, with 7 bases between. CDR1 and CDR2 from the germline V gene are MDHEN and SYDVKM. The CDR3 protein is CASSLFGPSYEQYF. The CDR3 bases are TGTGCCAGCAGTTTATTCGGTCCCTCCTACGAGCAGTACTTC.

This clonotype was counted at least ten times. The chain has TRBV29-1 and TRBJ2-5; D is ambiguous. Trimming took 0 bases from V and 4 from J, leaving 15 bases between them. Germline CDR1 and CDR2: SQVTM and ANQGSEA. The CDR3 covers 15 residues. This chain's CDR3 is CSVEDPLSARETQYF. CDR3 in DNA: TGCAGCGTTGAAGATCCCTTGTCAGCGAGAGAGACCCAGTACTTC.

The rearrangement links TRBV12-3 or TRBV12-4 to TRBJ2-6; D not resolved. There are 16 residues in the CDR3. Trimming shortened V by 5 bases and J by 0 bases, and 11 bases separated the two germline ends. CDR3 DNA sequence: TGTGCCAGCAGTGAACCGTACGGCTCTGGGGCCAACGTCCTGACTTTC. Protein product: CASSEPYGSGANVLTF.

The table lists this clonotype with a few counts. The chain uses TRBV6-6 and TRBJ1-1; no clear D. V was trimmed by 2 bases and J by 4 bases, leaving 8 bases between them. The CDR3 has 13 residues. Germline V gene data show CDR1 as MNHNY and CDR2 as SVGAGI (reference sequence). The CDR3 reads CASSYGLSTEAFF. CDR3 sequence (DNA): TGTGCCAGCAGTTACGGGCTAAGCACTGAAGCTTTCTTT.

CDR3 region: CASSLRGGWSTSEQFF. The CDR3 nucleotides read TGTGCCAGCAGTTTAAGAGGGGGCTGGAGTACCAGTGAGCAGTTCTTC. V is TRBV12-3 or TRBV12-4 and J is TRBJ2-1; 7 bases map to TRBD1. V gave up 2 bases and J gave up 9 bases; unmatched junction bases: 13. The CDR3 runs 16 residues.

There are a few counts of this clonotype. The gene calls are TRBV4-1 and TRBJ1-1; TRBD1 is a possible D gene (5 bases). CDR3 length equals 14 residues. Between the trimmed V and J ends, which lost 6 bases and 1 base, there was a span of 12 bases. Germline CDR1 reads MGHRA; CDR2 reads YSYEKL. The CDR3 DNA is TGCGCCAGCAGACGCCAGGGCCAGAACACTGAAGCTTTCTTT. Protein product: CASRRQGQNTEAFF.

V is TRBV29-1 and J is TRBJ1-3, with no clear D. Looked up from germline, CDR1 is SQVTM and CDR2 is ANQGSEA. V lost 4 bases and J lost 0, with 10 bases in between. The CDR3 totals 14 residues. The chain's CDR3 is CSVVTGFSGNTIYF. The CDR3 region has the DNA TGCAGCGTTGTAACGGGTTTCTCTGGAAACACCATATATTTT.